These 7 T cell receptor beta chains originate from one sample sequenced in a study of shared clonotypes between healthy human individuals. CD45RO-negative, CCR7-selected cells formed the naive CD8 fraction, which excluded terminally differentiated effector memory CD45RA+ cells. This table comes from immunoSEQ multiplex PCR, and its TCRdb copy is limited to in-frame clones, with some not included. The table lists some 2,000,000 clones, roughly 95% of them singletons, with 1.1% in the top ten. Material: naive CD8+ T cells sorted from blood. These receptors all come from a man between 18 and 29 years old in good health.

This clone was detected only once. This sequence joins TRBV6-1 and TRBJ2-2; D is tentatively TRBD1 or TRBD2 (5 bases each). Germline values: CDR1 MNHNS, CDR2 SASEGT. The CDR3 extends over 17 amino acids. V lost 0 bases, J lost 3 bases, and 14 bases lay in between. The CDR3 loop reads CASSEAQDLPYTGELFF. The CDR3 region has the DNA TGTGCCAGCAGTGAAGCACAGGACTTACCCTACACCGGGGAGCTGTTTTTT.

Note on this clone: The same CDR3 is also encoded by other DNA sequences in this sample. This rearrangement joins TRBV5-1 to TRBJ1-1, with unresolved D. V was pared by 4 bases and J by 2 bases, with 9 bases between. The CDR3 is made up of 13 amino acids. Germline V gene sequence: CDR1 SGHRS, CDR2 YFSETQ. The CDR3 reads CASSLEGNTEAFF. DNA of the CDR3: TGCGCCAGCAGCCTGGAGGGAAACACTGAAGCTTTCTTT.

With regard to this clone: In the same sample, other DNA sequences code for this CDR3. This chain connects TRBV29-1 to TRBJ2-7, with D uncertain. V shed 6 bases and J shed 1 base, with 10 bases lying between them. CDR3 length equals 12 residues. The germline CDR1 and CDR2 sequences are SQVTM and ANQGSEA. CDR3 nucleotide sequence: TGCAGCGTGCTCACGGGTTCCTACGAGCAGTACTTC. It specifies CSVLTGSYEQYF.

Notes on this clone: Other nucleotide sequences from this sample produce the same CDR3. The rearrangement links TRBV9 to TRBJ2-3; possibly TRBD2 for D (5 bases). The CDR3 is made up of 14 amino acids. Trimming stripped 2 bases from V and 0 bases from J, with 7 bases between. In germline, CDR1 is SGDLS, CDR2 YYNGEE. For the CDR3, the DNA is TGTGCCAGCAGCGTGGGCGGGAGCACAGATACGCAGTATTTT. This translates into CASSVGGSTDTQYF.

This chain joins TRBV15 and TRBJ2-7; TRBD1 is a possible D gene (5 bases). The V end lost 3 bases, the J end lost 2 bases, and 11 bases lay between the germline ends. Germline V gene sequence: CDR1 LNHNV, CDR2 YYDKDF (reference sequence). The CDR3 totals 14 residues. This chain's CDR3 is CATSSISGTYEQYF. CDR3 nucleotide sequence: TGTGCCACCAGCAGTATCTCAGGGACCTACGAGCAGTACTTC.

The V and J genes are TRBV19 and TRBJ1-1; D ambiguous. Germline values: CDR1 LNHDA, CDR2 SQIVND (reference sequence). The CDR3 is 13 residues long. Deletions cut 11 bases from V and 0 bases from J, with 13 bases between. CDR3 sequence (DNA): TGTGCCTCGGTAGGACGGTTGAACACTGAAGCTTTCTTT. This gives the protein CASVGRLNTEAFF.

The chain is built from TRBV2 and TRBJ2-5; 9 bases are shared with TRBD2. The CDR3 has 16 residues. V was clipped by 3 bases and J by 5 bases; unmatched bases: 10. Germline V CDR1 and CDR2: SNHLY, FYNNEI. CDR3 region: CASSDPGGGAVETQYF. In nucleotides, the CDR3 is TGTGCCAGCAGTGACCCTGGCGGGGGGGCCGTTGAGACCCAGTACTTC.